This section outlines one T cell receptor (beta chain) sequence together with its context. Its cognate antigen has yet to be identified. Nothing much larger sits one base from this clone, and base qualities are not available. The data derive from a study of cytomegalovirus exposure and HLA in healthy donors (TCRdb year 2017). Regarding the study in general: According to a later analysis, one platform produced both the roughly 130 validation repertoires and the approximately 660 repertoires of the first cohort. The study was designed to test whether signatures of past pathogen exposure could be identified by cataloging public T cell receptors. Along with the roughly 670-subject first cohort, a separate validation cohort of over a hundred different subjects was used. To predict cytomegalovirus infection status, the study combined high-throughput TCR immunosequencing, statistical association of individual TCRs with disease status, and machine learning. Findings and caveats that apply to the study as a whole: While some public TCRs were present in many individuals, most TCR sequences turned up only very rarely across donors. The authors suggested that the approach could potentially be extended to other disease states and immunological phenotypes. Three of the identified cytomegalovirus-associated TCR beta chains were confirmed in vitro to be specific for cytomegalovirus antigens. The validation cohort had no HLA typing available for a later analysis, so co-occurrence within that cohort was assessed over all 130 or so repertoires. In the study, about 150 TCR beta chains were listed as associated with cytomegalovirus. Of the cluster scores, 85% to 95% were above 0 in a later analysis, which found that TCRs clustered in the first cohort also tended to co-occur in the 130 or so validation repertoires. The classifier was reported to diagnose cytomegalovirus status with high specificity and sensitivity in both the original and validation cohorts.

Donors formed part of the validation cohort, which comprised 120 or so subjects and was distinct from the first cohort of 670 or so subjects. Unmatched junction bases come to 5, with V trimmed by 1 base and J by 5 bases. The CDR3, cysteine through phenylalanine, is 16 amino acids long. The read is trimmed to its CDR3 DNA, 48 bases read in frame from base 1. In the germline V gene (reference sequence), CDR1 corresponds to LNHDA and CDR2 to SQIVND. Libraries were prepared through the immunoSEQ multiplex PCR assay. The study's own analysis went as follows. A statistical classification framework was built for diagnosing cytomegalovirus status from the catalog of TCR beta chain sequences. The immuneACCESS repertoire file appears here via TCRdb, limited to in-frame rearrangements. These files lack a portion of the clones; in checked studies, under half of the deficit traces to unresolved V genes, and the cause of the others is not known. V, J and clone size are those of that table, while D and trimming were read from the DNA. Counted in this sample were about 120,000 clones; around 90% of them appeared once. 1.5% to 2.5% of the sample comes from the top ten.

The TCR was taken from a woman between 18 and 29 years old in good health and CMV-seronegative. Sequences were obtained from PBMCs. The chain is encoded by TRBV19 joined to TRBJ2-1, with 10 central nucleotides matching TRBD2. The CDR3 protein: CASSIGSLAGDNEQFF. At the DNA level, the sequence is TGTGCCAGTAGTATAGGAAGCCTAGCGGGAGACAATGAGCAGTTCTTC. The CDR3, completed at both ends by the reference TRBV19 and TRBJ2-1 genes, gives the full variable domain DGGITQSPKYLFRKEGQNVTLSCEQNLNHDAMYWYRQDPGQGLRLIYYSQIVNDFQKGDIAEGYSVSREKKESFPLTVTSAQKNPTAFYLCASSIGSLAGDNEQFFGPGTRLTVL.